This T cell receptor beta chain was sequenced for a study of graft-versus-host responses after intestinal transplantation. At the level of the study: Each transplant was multivisceral, liver-intestinal, or isolated intestinal. Every one of the recipients received anti-thymocyte globulin induction and afterwards took tacrolimus and steroids for around 3 years. Overall study findings and caveats: GvH clones turned up in recipient marrow; some had shown up first in ileum or blood. Early post-transplant declines in HvG were associated with peak levels of circulating GvH clones.

Worth noting for this clone: Its antigen remains unknown.

Looked up from germline, CDR1 is SGHRS and CDR2 is YFSETQ. V lost 7 bases, J lost 8 bases, and 15 bases stayed unmatched. The CDR3 consists of 16 residues. Assay: immunoSEQ multiplex PCR; the TCRdb copy retains only in-frame clones and omits some. This sample has about 110,000 clones, with 85% to 95% found just once. The chain combines TRBV5-1 with TRBJ1-4; 9 positions agree with TRBD1. This sequence was found in a human donor who was the organ donor for an intestinal transplant. Sequenced here: unstimulated CD8+ T cells sorted from spleen or lymph node cells, sampled before transplant. CDR3 DNA sequence: TGCGCCAGCGCCAACCTAGGGGACAGGGTAGGGGAAAAACTGTTTTTT. This gives the protein CASANLGDRVGEKLFF. Based on the CDR3 plus reference TRBV5-1 and TRBJ1-4, the full variable domain is KAGVTQTPRYLIKTRGQQVTLSCSPISGHRSVSWYQQTPGQGLQFLFEYFSETQRNKGNFPGRFSGRQFSNSRSEMNVSTLELGDSALYLCASANLGDRVGEKLFFGSGTQLSVL.